These 18 T cell receptor beta chains were all obtained from the same sample, sequenced in a study of metastatic and nonmetastatic thyroid tumors (dated by TCRdb to 2018 to 2021). Receptor amplification or capture employed PCR. The data were produced on an Illumina HiSeq 4000. TCRdb cleaned the public reads at Q25 with fastp, built clones with MiXCR and kept in-frame beta chains. Here the sample has approximately 25,000 clones; around a sixth occur a single time. In total, the top ten clones hold about 6% of the sample. No treatment had been received by any patient before thyroid surgery. Sequencing was performed on blood. The receptors derive from a male donor with papillary thyroid cancer or a benign thyroid nodule (not recorded which). Some clones in this sample may be carry-over from other donors' samples.

Ten or more counts support this clone. A clone one base away is much larger, so this may be a read error. V gene TRBV19 combines with J gene TRBJ2-7; perhaps D is TRBD1 or TRBD2 (6 bases each). CDR1 is LNHDA, CDR2 SQIVND, per germline (reference sequence). CDR3 length: 14 amino acids. The V end was cut by 5 bases, the J end by 6 bases, with 17 bases between. CDR3 bases: TGTGCCAGTAGTGAGCCGGGGGCGAGGACCGAGCAGTACTTC. Translation: CASSEPGARTEQYF.

The V call is TRBV20-1, the J call TRBJ1-1; 7 nucleotides match TRBD1. The V segment lost 6 bases and the J segment 4 bases; nucleotides outside the gene matches: 8. The length of the CDR3 is 13 residues. CDR1 DFQATT and CDR2 SNEGSKA come from the germline V gene (reference sequence). Written as DNA, the CDR3 is TGCAGTGCGGGAACAGGGGCCCCCACTGAAGCTTTCTTT. Amino acids: CSAGTGAPTEAFF.

The genes are TRBV6-2 or TRBV6-3 and TRBJ2-7, with TRBD1 as a possible D gene (6 bases). CDR1 and CDR2 (germline): MNHEY, SVGEGT. Trimming took off 7 bases at V and 4 bases at J, with 11 bases between the two ends. This CDR3 spans 12 amino acids. The CDR3, as DNA: TGTGCCAGCAAACACCAGGGGTACGAGCAGTACTTC. This encodes CASKHQGYEQYF.

The V call is TRBV5-1, the J call TRBJ2-7; D assignment may be TRBD1 or TRBD2 (6 bases each). This CDR3 is built from 17 residues. V lost 0 bases and J 5 bases, leaving 21 bases between the germline ends. Germline V lookup: CDR1 SGHRS, CDR2 YFSETQ. In DNA, the CDR3 is TGCGCCAGCAGCTTGGGGTCGGGGGCGGTAGGGCCGAACGAGCAGTACTTC. Translation gives CASSLGSGAVGPNEQYF. The whole variable domain, remainder taken from reference TRBV5-1 and TRBJ2-7, is KAGVTQTPRYLIKTRGQQVTLSCSPISGHRSVSWYQQTPGQGLQFLFEYFSETQRNKGNFPGRFSGRQFSNSRSEMNVSTLELGDSALYLCASSLGSGAVGPNEQYFGPGTRLTVT.

The V gene is TRBV3-1, the J gene TRBJ2-5; no definite D call. The CDR3 consists of 12 residues. The germline V gene encodes CDR1 LGHDT and CDR2 YNNKEL (reference sequence). V lost 3 bases to trimming and J lost 14 bases, with 16 bases between them. In DNA, the CDR3 is TGTGCCAGCAGCCAGACAAACCAACTCCTCTACTTC. Translation: CASSQTNQLLYF.

Of note for this clone: Relative to the germline gene, one junction end is altered; a read error may explain this. This rearrangement joins TRBV6-1 to TRBJ1-2; D may be TRBD1 (5 bases). The germline V gene encodes CDR1 MNHNS and CDR2 SASEGT. The CDR3 is 13 amino acids. The CDR3 region is CASSHDRSRGYTF. CDR3 DNA sequence: TGTGCCAGCAGCCATGACAGAAGTAGAGGCTATACCTTC.

This clone was seen repeatedly, ten times or more. The same CDR3 arises from other DNA sequences in this sample as well. The chain combines TRBV29-1 with TRBJ2-7; D possibly corresponds to TRBD2 (5 bases). CDR3 length equals 14 residues. Germline assignment: CDR1 SQVTM and CDR2 ANQGSEA. The V end lost 7 bases, the J end lost 9 bases, and 25 bases lay between the germline ends. The CDR3 reads CSATRGSDSGGQYF. The CDR3 nucleotides are TGCAGCGCCACCCGCGGCAGCGACTCCGGAGGGCAGTACTTC.

The sample holds many counts of this clone. V and J are TRBV12-3 or TRBV12-4 and TRBJ1-6; D is unresolved. The V gene lost 2 bases and the J gene lost 7 bases, with 18 bases spanning the gap. This CDR3 spans 17 amino acids. Written as DNA, the CDR3 is TGTGCCAGCAGTTTATGGGTCGGAGTTCAGAACAATTCACCCCTCCACTTT. Amino acid sequence: CASSLWVGVQNNSPLHF.

This clone has a handful of counts. This may stem from a read error, because a much larger clone lies one nucleotide away. J is TRBJ2-2 and V is TRBV15; 7 bases align to TRBD2. Germline lookup yields CDR1 LNHNV and CDR2 YYDKDF (reference sequence). Unmatched junction bases numbered 10, after V lost 7 bases and J lost 5 bases. There are 15 residues in the CDR3. CDR3 sequence: CATITPLRGTGELFF. In nucleotides, the CDR3 is TGTGCCACCATCACCCCTCTGCGGGGGACCGGGGAGCTGTTTTTT.

This chain links TRBV30 with TRBJ2-7; 12 bases map to TRBD2. The CDR3 loop spans 18 amino acids. Per the germline V gene, CDR1 is GTSNPN and CDR2 is SVGIG (reference sequence). Unmatched junction bases numbered 14, after V lost 2 bases and J lost 3 bases. The CDR3 nucleotides read TGTGCCTGGAGTTTAACTATTCGGACTAGCGGGAAATACTACGAGCAGTACTTC. Protein: CAWSLTIRTSGKYYEQYF.

By share, this clone counts as medium-sized. The rearrangement links TRBV6-1 to TRBJ1-2; 7 bases map to TRBD1. The CDR3 contains 14 residues. Losses at the gene ends were 0 bases for V and 4 bases for J; bases not matched to a gene: 2. The germline CDR1 and CDR2 sequences are MNHNS and SASEGT. In nucleotides, the CDR3 is TGTGCCAGCAGTGAAGCCGCAGGGGGCTATGGCTACACCTTC. The encoded protein is CASSEAAGGYGYTF.

CDR3 region: CASSLRSGNTIYF. For the CDR3, the DNA is TGTGCCAGCAGTTTACGATCTGGAAACACCATATATTTT. V gene TRBV28 combines with J gene TRBJ1-3; D is ambiguous. CDR1 and CDR2 from the germline V gene are MDHEN and SYDVKM. Trimming removed 2 bases at V and 1 base at J, with 3 bases between. The CDR3 totals 13 residues.

This clone is judged medium-sized. The chain carries TRBV12-5 and TRBJ2-7; perhaps D is TRBD1 or TRBD2 (5 bases each). V lost 7 bases and J lost 3, with 16 bases in between. The CDR3 covers 14 residues. Germline loops: CDR1 LGHNT, CDR2 FRNRAP. This CDR3 is CASAHGTGNYEQYF. The CDR3 region has the DNA TGTGCTAGTGCCCACGGGACGGGGAACTACGAGCAGTACTTC.

Ten or more counts support this clone. This chain joins TRBV15 and TRBJ2-3, with 7 positions matching TRBD2. There are 16 residues in the CDR3. The germline CDR1 and CDR2 sequences are LNHNV and YYDKDF (reference sequence). The V gene end was trimmed by 2 bases and the J gene end by 2 bases; junction bases not matched to a gene: 7. Here the CDR3 reads CATSRHSSGLTDTQYF. The CDR3 DNA is TGTGCCACCAGCAGACATTCTAGCGGACTCACAGATACGCAGTATTTT.

CDR3 residues: CASSQGVSNQPQHF. CDR3 bases: TGTGCCAGCTCACAGGGGGTAAGCAATCAGCCCCAGCATTTT. V and J are TRBV18 and TRBJ1-5, with D possibly matching TRBD1 (6 bases). CDR1 is KGHSH and CDR2 is LQKENI in the germline V gene. The CDR3 is 14 residues long. V lost 4 bases, J lost 1 base, and 8 bases lay in between. The full variable domain, rest sourced from reference TRBV18 and TRBJ1-5, is NAGVMQNPRHLVRRRGQEARLRCSPMKGHSHVYWYRQLPEEGLKFMVYLQKENIIDESGMPKERFSAEFPKEGPSILRIQQVVRGDSAAYFCASSQGVSNQPQHFGDGTRLSIL.

This clone was found many times. The chain links TRBV7-9 to TRBJ2-1, with 14 bases fitting TRBD2. The CDR3 covers 16 residues. The germline CDR1 and CDR2 sequences are SEHNR and FQNEAQ (reference sequence). Unmatched junction bases numbered 1, after V lost 0 bases and J lost 6 bases. The DNA of the CDR3 is TGTGCCAGCAGCTTAGCCGGGACTAGCGGGGGCAATGAGCAGTTCTTC. This sequence encodes CASSLAGTSGGNEQFF.

This clone occurred many times. This chain connects TRBV6-1 to TRBJ2-1; 8 nucleotides line up with TRBD2. Looked up from germline, CDR1 is MNHNS and CDR2 is SASEGT. This CDR3 spans 16 amino acids. J lost 8 bases, V lost 5 bases, and 14 bases had no gene match. The CDR3 nucleotides are TGTGCCAGCAGTCCCCAACCGGGACTAGTCTCGGATGAGCAGTTCTTC. Encoded protein: CASSPQPGLVSDEQFF.

This clone was seen a few times. The rearrangement uses TRBV2 and TRBJ2-1; TRBD1 matches at 7 bases. The CDR3 length is 13 residues. Looked up from germline, CDR1 is SNHLY and CDR2 is FYNNEI. V trimming: 10 bases; J trimming: 8 bases; junction bases outside the gene matches: 11. CDR3 DNA sequence: TGTGCCACCAAAGGGACAGAGGGGGATGAGCAGTTCTTC. This sequence encodes CATKGTEGDEQFF.